This TCR beta chain emerged from a study of cytomegalovirus exposure and HLA in healthy donors. Findings of the study overall: A later analysis appeared to link common viral pathogens to several of the most significant clusters. Earlier analysis looked at TCR beta V segments, and most were productive about 90% or about 30% of the time.

Points on this clone: Its antigen is not identified.

60 Vbeta and 13 Jbeta primers were used in PCR. Sequenced by immunoSEQ multiplex PCR; TCRdb stores in-frame clones only, minus some. The repertoire consists of 150,000 or so clones, with 75% occurring once and the leading ten covering roughly 7.3%. The specimen sequenced was PBMCs. The receptor comes from a man aged 25-45 years in good health and CMV-seronegative.

CDR3 residues: CASSRSGRGYNEQFF. The CDR3 DNA sequence: TGTGCCAGCAGCCGAAGCGGGAGGGGCTACAATGAGCAGTTCTTC. This chain links TRBV11-2 with TRBJ2-1; TRBD2 matches 10 bases. The trim removed 5 bases at V and 3 bases at J, leaving 4 bases unmatched. The CDR3 covers 15 residues. Germline values: CDR1 SGHAT, CDR2 FQNNGV.